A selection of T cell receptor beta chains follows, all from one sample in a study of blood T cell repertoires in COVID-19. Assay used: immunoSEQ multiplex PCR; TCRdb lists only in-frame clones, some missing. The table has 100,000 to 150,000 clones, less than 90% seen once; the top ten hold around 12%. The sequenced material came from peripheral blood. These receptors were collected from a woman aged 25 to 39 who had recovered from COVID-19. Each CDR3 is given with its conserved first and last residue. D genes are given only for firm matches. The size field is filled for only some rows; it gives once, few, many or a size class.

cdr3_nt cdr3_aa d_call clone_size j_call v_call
TGTGCCAGCACCAGCGGGGGGGAACCGGTTTACAATGAGCAGTTCTTC CASTSGGEPVYNEQFF TRBD2 NA TRBJ2-1 TRBV2
TGTGCCAGCAGCCCAAGGACAGGGTTCTCCTACGAGCAGTACTTC CASSPRTGFSYEQYF TRBD1 NA TRBJ2-7 TRBV13
TGTGCCAGCAGCTTATCTGGTCCAGGATTCTCTGGAAACACCATATATTTT CASSLSGPGFSGNTIYF NA NA TRBJ1-3 TRBV7-3
TGTGCCTGGAGTGTTCCGGGACAGGGGTACTATGGCTACACCTTC CAWSVPGQGYYGYTF TRBD1 NA TRBJ1-2 TRBV30
TGTGCCAGCAGTGTTGGGACATGGGGCGTTAACTATGGCTACACCTTC CASSVGTWGVNYGYTF NA NA TRBJ1-2 TRBV25-1
TGTGCCAGCAGCCCCCGGACAGGGGAGGCTTTCTTT CASSPRTGEAFF TRBD1 NA TRBJ1-1 TRBV6-5
TGCGCCAGCAGCCAGAGCCCCACAGGGGGGGAAAAACTGTTTTTT CASSQSPTGGEKLFF TRBD1 NA TRBJ1-4 TRBV5-1
TGTGCCAGCAGCCCCGCCCGTTTCGGGTTCGGCTACGAGCAGTACTTC CASSPARFGFGYEQYF NA NA TRBJ2-7 TRBV6-7
TGTGCCAGCAGCCAAGAACTCCTACCTAGCGCGAGCTCCTACAATGAGCAGTTCTTC CASSQELLPSASSYNEQFF NA NA TRBJ2-1 TRBV4-2
TGTGCCAGCAGTTACCGCTTAACAGGGTATTATGGCTACACCTTC CASSYRLTGYYGYTF NA NA TRBJ1-2 TRBV6-5
TGTGCCAGCAGCCCCTACTCCTATAATTCACCCCTCCACTTT CASSPYSYNSPLHF NA NA TRBJ1-6 TRBV3-1/TRBV3-2
TGTGCCAGCAGCGGGACTAGCAGCTTGGGGGAGCAGTTCTTC CASSGTSSLGEQFF TRBD2 NA TRBJ2-1 TRBV19
TGTGCCAGCAGTTCCCCTGGCAGGTCCTACGAGCAGTACTTC CASSSPGRSYEQYF NA NA TRBJ2-7 TRBV27
TGTGCCATCAGTATTCAGGTGGACACTGAAGCTTTCTTT CAISIQVDTEAFF NA NA TRBJ1-1 TRBV10-3
TGTGCCAGTAGTGAGGACAGGGGTAAAGAAAAACTGTTTTTT CASSEDRGKEKLFF TRBD1 once TRBJ1-4 TRBV19
TGTGCCAGCAACGAAGACAGTAACTATGGCTACACCTTC CASNEDSNYGYTF NA NA TRBJ1-2 TRBV12-3/TRBV12-4
TGTGCCAGCAGCAAATTCTTGCGGTACGGGAGGGCCGTCGCAGATACGCAGTATTTT CASSKFLRYGRAVADTQYF NA NA TRBJ2-3 TRBV21-1
TGTGCCATCAAGCTTCCGCTCTTC CAIKLPLF NA NA TRBJ2-1 TRBV10-3
TGTGCCAGCAGCTTGGGAGTGGCGGGGGAGGACGACAATCAGCCCCAGCATTTT CASSLGVAGEDDNQPQHF NA NA TRBJ1-5 TRBV5-6
TGTGCCAGCAGCTTCGACGGGATGGGGAACACTGAAGCTTTCTTT CASSFDGMGNTEAFF NA few TRBJ1-1 TRBV5-4
TGTGCCAGTATCCCAATGAGGGGGTTCACCGGGGAGCTGTTTTTT CASIPMRGFTGELFF NA NA TRBJ2-2 TRBV19
TGTGCCAGCAGCTTACCAGGGAACTATGGCTACACCTTC CASSLPGNYGYTF NA NA TRBJ1-2 TRBV7-3
TGTGCCAGTAGTACAGCAGGGATCTATAATTCACCCCTCCACTTT CASSTAGIYNSPLHF NA NA TRBJ1-6 TRBV19
TGTGCCAGCAGTGTTTCGGCGGGGAATTCACCCCTCCACTTT CASSVSAGNSPLHF NA NA TRBJ1-6 TRBV6-4
TGCAGCGTTGCTCAACAGGGGGGGAACACCGGGGAGCTGTTTTTT CSVAQQGGNTGELFF TRBD1 NA TRBJ2-2 TRBV29-1
TGTGCCAGCAGTCCGCGGACAGATCAGCCCCAGCATTTT CASSPRTDQPQHF NA once TRBJ1-5 TRBV12-3/TRBV12-4
TGTGCCAGCAGCCGGTCGGGACAGGGGAGCCTAAGGCTAACTGAAGCTTTCTTT CASSRSGQGSLRLTEAFF TRBD1 once TRBJ1-1 TRBV14
TGTGCCAGCAGCTTAGGGGGATCCGGGGGAACTGAAGCTTTCTTT CASSLGGSGGTEAFF NA NA TRBJ1-1 TRBV11-2
TGTGCCAGCCGACTAGCGGAAAACACCGGGGAGCTGTTTTTT CASRLAENTGELFF TRBD2 NA TRBJ2-2 TRBV27
TGTGCCAGCAGCCCCCAACGAGCCCCGACAGGGTCCACCGGGGAGCTGTTTTTT CASSPQRAPTGSTGELFF TRBD1 NA TRBJ2-2 TRBV7-9
TGTGCCAGCAGCCAAGGAGGACTAATGGGGACCCAGTACTTC CASSQGGLMGTQYF NA NA TRBJ2-5 TRBV3-1/TRBV3-2
TGTGCCACCGCTACAGGGGTATCTGAGCAGTTCTTC CATATGVSEQFF TRBD1 NA TRBJ2-1 TRBV24-1
TGTGCCAGCAGACGACTAGCGGATTACCAAGAGACCCAGTACTTC CASRRLADYQETQYF TRBD2 NA TRBJ2-5 TRBV6-6
TGCGCCAGCAGCTATGACAGAAGCTATGGCTACACCTTC CASSYDRSYGYTF NA NA TRBJ1-2 TRBV5-1
TGTGCCAGTGGGGGGGCCGGGGAGCTGTTTTTT CASGGAGELFF TRBD2 NA TRBJ2-2 TRBV19
TGTGCCAGCAGTTCCTACCCTAGGAGCAATCAGCCCCAGCATTTT CASSSYPRSNQPQHF NA NA TRBJ1-5 TRBV27
TGTGCCAGTAGTATGAAGGCGCAGGGAATCGGTGAGCAGTTCTTC CASSMKAQGIGEQFF NA NA TRBJ2-1 TRBV19
TGTACCAGCAGCTTAGAGGGGGGGCTTGGTGAGACCCAGTACTTC CTSSLEGGLGETQYF NA NA TRBJ2-5 TRBV11-3
TGTGCCAGCAGTGAACGTGGACAGTCCAATTCACCCCTCCACTTT CASSERGQSNSPLHF NA few TRBJ1-6 TRBV6-1
TGTGCCAGCAGTTTATCTTGGACTTCCTTCAATGAGCAGTTCTTC CASSLSWTSFNEQFF NA NA TRBJ2-1 TRBV27
TGTGCCAGCAGCCAAGTATCGGGTGACACCGGGGAGCTGTTTTTT CASSQVSGDTGELFF NA NA TRBJ2-2 TRBV4-2
TGTGCCAGCAGCGCACAAATAGGACAGGACAATGAGCAGTTCTTC CASSAQIGQDNEQFF TRBD1 NA TRBJ2-1 TRBV9
TGCGCCAGCAGCTTGGTTTCGGCAGGGGCCCGATATGGCTACACCTTC CASSLVSAGARYGYTF NA few TRBJ1-2 TRBV5-1
TGTGCCAGCAGCCAGAGGAGGATGAACACTGAAGCTTTCTTT CASSQRRMNTEAFF NA NA TRBJ1-1 TRBV3-1/TRBV3-2
TGCAGTCTGTTCAGAAACACTGAAGCTTTCTTT CSLFRNTEAFF NA once TRBJ1-1 TRBV20-1
TGTGCCAGCAGCACTGGACAGGGAAGGTTGACTGAAGCTTTCTTT CASSTGQGRLTEAFF TRBD1 NA TRBJ1-1 TRBV7-3
TGTGCCAGCAGCAAAGGTCAGGCTGGCTACACCTTC CASSKGQAGYTF NA NA TRBJ1-2 TRBV21-1
TGTGCCAGCAGCTATGAGCCTCCGGGGGGCTACACCTTC CASSYEPPGGYTF NA NA TRBJ1-2 TRBV7-9
TGTGCCTGGCAACAGGGGAGGACTGAAGCTTTCTTT CAWQQGRTEAFF TRBD1 few TRBJ1-1 TRBV30
TGCGCCAGCAGCGTCCGCGGACTAGCGGGAGGGAAAGATACGCAGTATTTT CASSVRGLAGGKDTQYF TRBD2 NA TRBJ2-3 TRBV4-1
TGCAGCGTTGATAGTCGAGGGCAAACCCCCTATGGCTACACCTTC CSVDSRGQTPYGYTF NA once TRBJ1-2 TRBV29-1
TGTGCCAGTTTCAATCTCGGGACAGGGAAGTACGAGCAGTACTTC CASFNLGTGKYEQYF NA NA TRBJ2-7 TRBV21-1
TGTGCCAGCAGCAAAGATCAGGGTAAAAGCAATCAGCCCCAGCATTTT CASSKDQGKSNQPQHF NA NA TRBJ1-5 TRBV21-1
TGTGCCAGCAGCCGAACAGGGGGCTCCCTTCAAGAGACCCAGTACTTC CASSRTGGSLQETQYF TRBD1 few TRBJ2-5 TRBV7-3
TGTGCCAGTACAGGGGCGATGAACACTGAAGCTTTCTTT CASTGAMNTEAFF TRBD1 once TRBJ1-1 TRBV2